Listed below are T cell receptor beta chains from one sample, sequenced in a study of CD8+ T cells in alopecia areata. TCRdb keeps only in-frame clones here, not all; method: immunoSEQ multiplex PCR. Among about 130,000 clones, around 49% were seen once, and the ten largest hold 15% to 20%. Specimen: CD8+ T cells sorted from blood, collected at week 0. These receptors came from a human donor with alopecia areata. The CDR3 runs from the conserved cysteine through the conserved F or W. A D gene is named only where the DNA matches it firmly. The size of a clone is reported for some rows only, either as once, few or many, or as a class for expanded clones.

D gene	V gene	clone size	CDR3 length	J gene	CDR3 protein	CDR3 DNA
TRBD1	TRBV18	.	19	TRBJ2-6	CASWETGQARDSGANVLTF	TGTGCCAGCTGGGAAACGGGACAGGCCCGCGACTCTGGGGCCAACGTCCTGACTTTC
.	TRBV30	.	14	TRBJ1-6	CAWSRGEGNSPLHF	TGTGCCTGGAGCCGTGGGGAGGGAAATTCACCCCTCCACTTT
.	TRBV9	.	14	TRBJ2-7	CASSVEGGTYEQYF	TGTGCCAGCAGCGTAGAAGGGGGTACTTACGAGCAGTACTTC
.	TRBV7-2	few	15	TRBJ1-1	CASSPPPQGYTEAFF	TGTGCCAGCAGTCCTCCCCCCCAGGGTTACACTGAAGCTTTCTTT
.	TRBV13	.	12	TRBJ2-7	CASSQQGNEQYF	TGTGCCAGCAGCCAACAGGGAAACGAGCAGTACTTC
TRBD2	TRBV30	.	17	TRBJ2-1	CAWTERGSPPSYNEQFF	TGTGCCTGGACGGAGCGGGGGTCCCCCCCCTCCTACAATGAGCAGTTCTTC
.	TRBV7-8	.	15	TRBJ2-7	CASSLGPGSSYEQYF	TGTGCCAGCAGCTTAGGCCCAGGGAGCTCCTACGAGCAGTACTTC
.	TRBV7-9	.	13	TRBJ1-2	CASSLPRTHGYTF	TGTGCCAGCAGCTTACCCCGAACCCATGGCTACACCTTC
TRBD1	TRBV12-5	few	15	TRBJ2-7	CASGFSGTGSNEQYF	TGTGCTAGTGGTTTTTCCGGGACAGGGAGTAACGAGCAGTACTTC
.	TRBV2	.	18	TRBJ2-5	CASSDLYKGVEAQETQYF	TGTGCCAGCAGTGATTTGTATAAGGGAGTGGAGGCCCAAGAGACCCAGTACTTC
.	TRBV6-1	.	13	TRBJ1-6	CASTRADNSPLHF	TGTGCCAGCACTCGGGCAGATAATTCACCCCTCCACTTT
TRBD1	TRBV30	few	14	TRBJ1-5	CAWTAGQGNQPQHF	TGTGCCTGGACCGCCGGACAGGGAAACCAGCCCCAGCATTTT
.	TRBV18	.	17	TRBJ2-3	CASSPTHGQTISDTQYF	TGTGCCAGCTCACCAACCCACGGACAGACGATATCAGATACGCAGTATTTT
.	TRBV6-6	.	12	TRBJ1-5	CASTDQGQPQHF	TGTGCCAGCACCGATCAGGGTCAGCCCCAGCATTTT
.	TRBV27	.	16	TRBJ2-1	CASSPQGRGRYNEQFF	TGTGCCAGCAGTCCCCAGGGGCGGGGGAGATACAATGAGCAGTTCTTC
.	TRBV29-1	.	14	TRBJ1-3	CSAWDFRGGNTIYF	TGCAGCGCCTGGGATTTCCGTGGGGGGAACACCATATATTTT
TRBD1	TRBV2	few	14	TRBJ2-7	CASRGTGTKYEQYF	TGTGCCAGCAGGGGGACAGGGACCAAGTACGAGCAGTACTTC
TRBD1	TRBV5-1	.	15	TRBJ1-1	CASSRDRESVTEAFF	TGCGCCAGCAGCCGGGACAGGGAGTCGGTCACTGAAGCTTTCTTT
.	TRBV19	few	12	TRBJ1-5	CASGHYNQPQHF	TGTGCCAGCGGACATTACAATCAGCCCCAGCATTTT
.	TRBV29-1	few	13	TRBJ1-2	CSVLYLDVWGYTF	TGCAGCGTTCTTTACTTGGATGTGTGGGGCTACACCTTC
.	TRBV5-1	.	14	TRBJ2-7	CASTNSGITYEQYF	TGCGCCAGTACGAATAGCGGAATAACCTACGAGCAGTACTTC
.	TRBV2	.	14	TRBJ2-3	CASGHRESADTQYF	TGTGCCAGCGGACACAGGGAATCGGCAGATACGCAGTATTTT
.	TRBV5-4	few	14	TRBJ2-7	CASSPPGASYEQYF	TGTGCCAGCAGCCCCCCCGGCGCTTCCTACGAGCAGTACTTC
.	TRBV18	once	12	TRBJ2-7	CASSPQTYEQYF	TGTGCCAGCTCACCACAAACCTACGAGCAGTACTTC
.	TRBV2	.	12	TRBJ2-3	CASELGTDTQYF	TGTGCCAGCGAGCTTGGCACAGATACGCAGTATTTT
.	TRBV7-2	.	11	TRBJ2-2	CASSPTGELFF	TGTGCCAGCAGCCCCACCGGGGAGCTGTTTTTT